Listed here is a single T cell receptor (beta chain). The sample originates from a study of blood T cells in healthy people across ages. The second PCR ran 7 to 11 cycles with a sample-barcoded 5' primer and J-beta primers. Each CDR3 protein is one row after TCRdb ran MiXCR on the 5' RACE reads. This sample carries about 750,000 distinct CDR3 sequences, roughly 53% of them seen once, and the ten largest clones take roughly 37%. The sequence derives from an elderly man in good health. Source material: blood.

This CDR3 reads CASSKRGRPSDTQYF. In nucleotides, the CDR3 is TGTGCCAGCAGCAAACGGGGGAGGCCTTCAGATACGCAGTATTTT. The chain combines TRBV21-1 with TRBJ2-3; the tabulated D call, TRBD2, remains unverified against the DNA. TRBV21-1 is a recognized pseudogene. The CDR3 has 15 residues.